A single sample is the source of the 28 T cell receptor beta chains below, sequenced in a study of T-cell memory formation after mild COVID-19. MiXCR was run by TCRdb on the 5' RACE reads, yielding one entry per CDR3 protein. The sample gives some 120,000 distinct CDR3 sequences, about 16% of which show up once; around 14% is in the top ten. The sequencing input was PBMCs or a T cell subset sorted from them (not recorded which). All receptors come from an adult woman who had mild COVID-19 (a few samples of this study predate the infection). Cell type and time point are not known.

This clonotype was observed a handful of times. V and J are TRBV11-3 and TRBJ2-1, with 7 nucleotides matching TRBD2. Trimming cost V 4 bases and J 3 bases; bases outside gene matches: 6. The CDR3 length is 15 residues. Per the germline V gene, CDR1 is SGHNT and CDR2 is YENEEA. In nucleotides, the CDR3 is TGTGCCAGCAGCTCGGTAGCGGGTAACTACAATGAGCAGTTCTTC. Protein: CASSSVAGNYNEQFF.

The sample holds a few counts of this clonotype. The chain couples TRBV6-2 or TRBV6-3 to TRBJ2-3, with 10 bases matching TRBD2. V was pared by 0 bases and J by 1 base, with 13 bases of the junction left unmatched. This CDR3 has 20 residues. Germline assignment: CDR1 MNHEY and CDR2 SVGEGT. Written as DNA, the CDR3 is TGTGCCAGCAGTTACTCGTCCAGCGGGAGGGCTTCAACCCGCACAGATACGCAGTATTTT. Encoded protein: CASSYSSSGRASTRTDTQYF.

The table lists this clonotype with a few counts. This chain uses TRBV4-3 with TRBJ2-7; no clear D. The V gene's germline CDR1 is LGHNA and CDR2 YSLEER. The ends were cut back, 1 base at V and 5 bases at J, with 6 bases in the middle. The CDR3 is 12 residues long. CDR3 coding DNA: TGCGCCAGCAGCCAAGCCGGACACGAGCAGTACTTC. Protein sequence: CASSQAGHEQYF.

CDR3 in DNA: TGTGCCAGCAGTGGACAGGGCGGGATAGACGAGCAGTACTTC. Its protein product is CASSGQGGIDEQYF. The chain recombines TRBV6-2 or TRBV6-3 with TRBJ2-7, with TRBD1 matching 8 bases. The CDR3 is 14 amino acids. Germline V gene lookup returns CDR1 MNHEY and CDR2 SVGEGT. V trimming: 5 bases; J trimming: 5 bases; junction bases outside the gene matches: 8.

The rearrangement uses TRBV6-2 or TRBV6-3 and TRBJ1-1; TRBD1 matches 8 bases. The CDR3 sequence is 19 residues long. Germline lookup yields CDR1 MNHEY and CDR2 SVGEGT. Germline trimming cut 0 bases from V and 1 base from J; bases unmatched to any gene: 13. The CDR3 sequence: CASSYSALWVGQGNTEAFF. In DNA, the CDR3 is TGTGCCAGCAGTTACTCTGCCCTCTGGGTTGGACAGGGGAACACTGAAGCTTTCTTT.

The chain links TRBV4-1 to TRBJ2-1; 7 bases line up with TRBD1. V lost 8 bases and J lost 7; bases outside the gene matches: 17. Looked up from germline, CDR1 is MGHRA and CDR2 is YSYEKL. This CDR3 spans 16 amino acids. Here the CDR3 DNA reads TGCGCCAGCCGTAGGGTTGACAGGGATGGTCTAAATGAGCAGTTCTTC. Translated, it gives CASRRVDRDGLNEQFF.

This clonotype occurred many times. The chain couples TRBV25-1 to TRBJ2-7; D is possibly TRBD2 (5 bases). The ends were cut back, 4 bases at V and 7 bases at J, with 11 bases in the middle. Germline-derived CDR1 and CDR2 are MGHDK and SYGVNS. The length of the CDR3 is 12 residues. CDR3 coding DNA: TGTGCCAGCAGTGCCCCCGGGGAGGAGCAGTACTTC. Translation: CASSAPGEEQYF.

The chain's CDR3 is CASSWTSGNNEQFF. The CDR3 DNA reads as TGTGCCAGCAGTTGGACTAGCGGTAACAATGAGCAGTTCTTC. J is TRBJ2-1 and V is TRBV12-3 or TRBV12-4; TRBD2 aligns across 10 bases. J gave up 5 bases and V 4 bases, and 2 bases lay outside the gene matches. The CDR3 is 14 amino acids.

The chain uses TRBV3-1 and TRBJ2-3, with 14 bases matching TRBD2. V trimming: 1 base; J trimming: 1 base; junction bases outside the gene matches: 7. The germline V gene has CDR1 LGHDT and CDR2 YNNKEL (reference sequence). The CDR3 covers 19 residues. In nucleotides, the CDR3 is TGTGCCAGCAGCCAAGGACTAGCGGGGGGGCCATGGGGCACAGATACGCAGTATTTT. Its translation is CASSQGLAGGPWGTDTQYF.

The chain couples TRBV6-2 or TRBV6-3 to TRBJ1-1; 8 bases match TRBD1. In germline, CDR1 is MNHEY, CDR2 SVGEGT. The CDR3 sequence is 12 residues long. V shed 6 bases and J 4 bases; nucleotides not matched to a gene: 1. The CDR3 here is CASSDRGTEAFF. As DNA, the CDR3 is TGTGCCAGCAGCGACAGGGGCACTGAAGCTTTCTTT.

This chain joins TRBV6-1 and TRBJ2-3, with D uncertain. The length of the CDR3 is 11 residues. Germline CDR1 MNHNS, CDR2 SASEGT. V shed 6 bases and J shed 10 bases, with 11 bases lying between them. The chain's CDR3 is CASSQTLAQYF. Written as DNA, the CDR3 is TGTGCCAGCAGCCAAACTTTGGCGCAGTATTTT.

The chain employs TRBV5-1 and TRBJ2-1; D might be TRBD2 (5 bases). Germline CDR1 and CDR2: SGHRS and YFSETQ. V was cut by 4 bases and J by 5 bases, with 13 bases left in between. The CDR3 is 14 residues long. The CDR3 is CASSDGLGNNEQFF. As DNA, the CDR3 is TGCGCCAGCAGCGACGGACTCGGTAACAATGAGCAGTTCTTC.

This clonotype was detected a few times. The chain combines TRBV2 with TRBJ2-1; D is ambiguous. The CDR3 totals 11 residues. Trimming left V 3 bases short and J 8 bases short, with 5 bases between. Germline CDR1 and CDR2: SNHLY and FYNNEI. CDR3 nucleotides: TGTGCCAGCAGTGAGATCTATGAGCAGTTCTTC. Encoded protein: CASSEIYEQFF.

This CDR3 reads CASTRGLNTEAFF. The CDR3 nucleotides are TGTGCCAGCACCAGGGGTTTGAACACTGAAGCTTTCTTT. This rearrangement joins TRBV12-3 or TRBV12-4 to TRBJ1-1; D possibly corresponds to TRBD1 (6 bases). Trimming pared 7 bases from V and 0 bases from J, leaving 9 bases between. The length of the CDR3 is 13 residues.

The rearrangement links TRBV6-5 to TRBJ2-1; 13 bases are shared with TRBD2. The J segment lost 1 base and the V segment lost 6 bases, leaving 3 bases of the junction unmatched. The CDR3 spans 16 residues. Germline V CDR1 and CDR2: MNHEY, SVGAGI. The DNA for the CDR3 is TGTGCCAGCAGACTACTAGCGGGGGGGTCCTACAATGAGCAGTTCTTC. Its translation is CASRLLAGGSYNEQFF.

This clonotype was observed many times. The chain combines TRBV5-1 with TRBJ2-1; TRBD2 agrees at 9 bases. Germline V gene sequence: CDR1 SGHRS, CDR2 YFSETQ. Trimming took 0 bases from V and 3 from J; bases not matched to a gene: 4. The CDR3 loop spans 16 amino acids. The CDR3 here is CASSLVGSGSYNEQFF. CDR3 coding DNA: TGCGCCAGCAGCTTGGTGGGTAGCGGGAGCTACAATGAGCAGTTCTTC.

The CDR3 reads CASSVTSAETQYF. CDR3 nucleotides: TGTGCCAGCAGCGTTACAAGCGCGGAGACCCAGTACTTC. The V call is TRBV9, the J call TRBJ2-5; D gene ambiguous. The CDR3 spans 13 residues. Germline lookup yields CDR1 SGDLS and CDR2 YYNGEE. V was cut by 2 bases and J by 5 bases, with 10 bases left in between.

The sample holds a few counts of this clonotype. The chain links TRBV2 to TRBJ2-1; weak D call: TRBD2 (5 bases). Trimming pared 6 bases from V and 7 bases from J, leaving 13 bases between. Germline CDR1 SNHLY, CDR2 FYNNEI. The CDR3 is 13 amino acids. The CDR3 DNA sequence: TGTGCCAGCAGACACGGACTGGAGAATGAGCAGTTCTTC. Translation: CASRHGLENEQFF.

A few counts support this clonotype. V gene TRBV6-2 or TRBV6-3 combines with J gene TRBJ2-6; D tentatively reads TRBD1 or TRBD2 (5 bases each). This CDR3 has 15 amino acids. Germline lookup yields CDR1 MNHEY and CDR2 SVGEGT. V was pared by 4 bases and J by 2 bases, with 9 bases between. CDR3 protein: CASSSLGAGANVLTF. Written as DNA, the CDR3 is TGTGCCAGCAGTTCTTTGGGGGCTGGGGCCAACGTCCTGACTTTC.

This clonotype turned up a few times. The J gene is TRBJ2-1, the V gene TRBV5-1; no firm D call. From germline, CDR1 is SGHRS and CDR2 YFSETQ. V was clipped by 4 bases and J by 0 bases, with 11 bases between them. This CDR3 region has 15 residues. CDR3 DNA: TGCGCCAGCAGCCCCCTTTGGGGCTCCTACAATGAGCAGTTCTTC. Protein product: CASSPLWGSYNEQFF.

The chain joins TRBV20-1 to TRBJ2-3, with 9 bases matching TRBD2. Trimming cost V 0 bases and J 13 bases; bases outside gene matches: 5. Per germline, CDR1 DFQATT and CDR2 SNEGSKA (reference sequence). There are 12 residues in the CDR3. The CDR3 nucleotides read TGCAGTGCTAGAGACCGTAGCGGGAGAGAGTATTTT. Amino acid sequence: CSARDRSGREYF.

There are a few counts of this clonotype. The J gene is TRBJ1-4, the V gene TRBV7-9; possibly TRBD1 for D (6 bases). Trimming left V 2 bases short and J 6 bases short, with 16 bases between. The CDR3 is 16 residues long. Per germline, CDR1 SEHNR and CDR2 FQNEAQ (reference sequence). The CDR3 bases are TGTGCCAGCAGCTTATCCCCAGGGGAAGGGGATGAAAAACTGTTTTTT. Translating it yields CASSLSPGEGDEKLFF.

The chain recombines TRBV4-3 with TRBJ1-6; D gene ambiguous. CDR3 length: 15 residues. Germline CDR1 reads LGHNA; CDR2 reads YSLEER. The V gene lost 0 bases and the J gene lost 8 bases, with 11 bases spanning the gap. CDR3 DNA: TGCGCCAGCAGCCAAGAAAAAGGTTTAGATTCACCCCTCCACTTT. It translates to CASSQEKGLDSPLHF.

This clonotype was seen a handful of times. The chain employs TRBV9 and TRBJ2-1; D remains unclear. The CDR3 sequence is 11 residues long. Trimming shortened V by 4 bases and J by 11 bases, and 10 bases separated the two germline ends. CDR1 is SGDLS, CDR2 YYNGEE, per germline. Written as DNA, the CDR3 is TGTGCCAGCAGCCTAGTGGGTAAGCAGTTCTTC. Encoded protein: CASSLVGKQFF.

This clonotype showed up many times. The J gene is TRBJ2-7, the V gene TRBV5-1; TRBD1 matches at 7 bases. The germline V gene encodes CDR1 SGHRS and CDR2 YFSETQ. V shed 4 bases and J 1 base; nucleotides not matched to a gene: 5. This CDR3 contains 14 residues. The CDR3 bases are TGCGCCAGCAGCCGTGAGGGACAGTCCTACGAGCAGTACTTC. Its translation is CASSREGQSYEQYF. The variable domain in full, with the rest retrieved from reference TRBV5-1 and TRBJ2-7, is KAGVTQTPRYLIKTRGQQVTLSCSPISGHRSVSWYQQTPGQGLQFLFEYFSETQRNKGNFPGRFSGRQFSNSRSEMNVSTLELGDSALYLCASSREGQSYEQYFGPGTRLTVT.

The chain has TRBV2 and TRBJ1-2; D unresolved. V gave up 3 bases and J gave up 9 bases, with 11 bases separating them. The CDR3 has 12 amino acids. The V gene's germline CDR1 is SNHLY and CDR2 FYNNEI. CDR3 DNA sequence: TGTGCCAGCAGTGAGCGCGAAACCCGCTACACCTTC. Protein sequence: CASSERETRYTF. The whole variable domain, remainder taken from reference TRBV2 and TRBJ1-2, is EPEVTQTPSHQVTQMGQEVILRCVPISNHLYFYWYRQILGQKVEFLVSFYNNEISEKSEIFDDQFSVERPDGSNFTLKIRSTKLEDSAMYFCASSERETRYTFGSGTRLTVV.

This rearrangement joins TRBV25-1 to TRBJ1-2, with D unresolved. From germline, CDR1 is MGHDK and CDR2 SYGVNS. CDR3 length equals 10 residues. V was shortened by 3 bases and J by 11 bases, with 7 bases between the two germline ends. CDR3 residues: CASSDGYYTF. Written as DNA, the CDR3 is TGTGCCAGCAGTGATGGGTATTACACCTTC.

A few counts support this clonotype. The CDR3 spells CASSHPAGNTEAFF. CDR3 DNA: TGTGCCAGCAGTCACCCTGCAGGGAACACTGAAGCTTTCTTT. V is TRBV28 and J is TRBJ1-1; D unclear. The CDR3 consists of 14 residues. V was shortened by 5 bases and J by 1 base, with 11 bases between the two germline ends. The germline gives CDR1 MDHEN, CDR2 SYDVKM.